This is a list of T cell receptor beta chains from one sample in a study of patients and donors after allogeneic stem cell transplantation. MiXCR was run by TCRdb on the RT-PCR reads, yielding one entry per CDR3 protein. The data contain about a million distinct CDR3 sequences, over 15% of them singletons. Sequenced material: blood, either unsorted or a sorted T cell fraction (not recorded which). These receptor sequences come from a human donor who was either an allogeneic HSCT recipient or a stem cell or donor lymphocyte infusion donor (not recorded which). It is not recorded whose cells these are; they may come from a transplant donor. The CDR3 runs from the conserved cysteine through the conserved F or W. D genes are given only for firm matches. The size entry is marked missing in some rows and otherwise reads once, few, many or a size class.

CASRVVGGLGSYNEQFF TGTGCCAGCAGGGTCGTGGGGGGACTTGGCTCCTACAATGAGCAGTTCTTC TRBV28 - - TRBJ2-1
CASSLAGGDAFF TGTGCCAGCAGCTTAGCAGGGGGAGACGCTTTCTTT TRBV11-2 TRBD1 few TRBJ1-1
CASSQEVAGLQETQYF TGTGCCAGCAGCCAAGAAGTAGCGGGGCTCCAAGAGACCCAGTACTTC TRBV4-2 TRBD2 - TRBJ2-5
CASNPGQRLNEEQFF TGTGCCAGCAACCCGGGACAGAGACTGAACGAGGAGCAGTTCTTC TRBV6-1 TRBD1 - TRBJ2-1
CASSLKGAAHDEQFF TGTGCCAGCAGTTTAAAGGGGGCCGCCCACGATGAGCAGTTCTTC TRBV27 TRBD1 - TRBJ2-1
CASSLVGPGGGYNEQFF TGTGCCAGCAGCTTAGTGGGCCCGGGGGGCGGGTACAATGAGCAGTTCTTC TRBV7-2 - - TRBJ2-1
CASSPIFPDRGRAHEQFF TGTGCCAGCAGTCCCATTTTCCCGGACAGGGGGCGGGCCCATGAGCAGTTCTTC TRBV6-2/TRBV6-3 TRBD1 - TRBJ2-1
CASSSQQGSGTDTQYF TGTGCCAGCAGCTCCCAACAGGGGAGCGGCACAGATACGCAGTATTTT TRBV7-9 TRBD1 few TRBJ2-3
CASSHDGSPGANVLTF TGTGCCAGCAGCCACGACGGGAGTCCTGGGGCCAACGTCCTGACTTTC TRBV4-2 - many TRBJ2-6
CASSLETKNTEAFF TGCGCCAGCAGCTTGGAGACTAAGAACACTGAAGCTTTCTTT TRBV5-1 - - TRBJ1-1
CAWRGLKGANTEAFF TGTGCCTGGAGGGGCCTCAAAGGGGCGAACACTGAAGCTTTCTTT TRBV30 - - TRBJ1-1
CASSQQGEASGYNEQFF TGCGCCAGCAGCCAACAAGGGGAGGCTAGCGGGTACAATGAGCAGTTCTTC TRBV4-1 TRBD2 - TRBJ2-1
CASSPRDTNTDTQYF TGTGCCAGCAGTCCCCGGGACACCAACACAGATACGCAGTATTTT TRBV12-3/TRBV12-4 - few TRBJ2-3
CSARATLGTGGFVSYEQYF TGCAGTGCTAGAGCCACCCTCGGGACAGGGGGCTTCGTCTCCTACGAGCAGTACTTC TRBV20-1 TRBD1 - TRBJ2-7
CSVEETGVLAGANVLTF TGCAGCGTTGAAGAGACAGGGGTTTTGGCTGGGGCCAACGTCCTGACTTTC TRBV29-1 TRBD1 - TRBJ2-6
CASSGDHGQMGEQYF TGTGCCAGCAGTGGAGACCACGGACAGATGGGGGAGCAGTACTTC TRBV12-3/TRBV12-4 - many TRBJ2-7
CSVDRWDTDTQYF TGCAGCGTTGACCGTTGGGACACAGATACGCAGTATTTT TRBV29-1 - many TRBJ2-3
CASSEERSSSGNTIYF TGTGCCAGCAGTGAAGAAAGGAGTTCCTCTGGAAACACCATATATTTT TRBV6-1 - many TRBJ1-3
CASGLGPAGGFADEQFF TGTGCTAGTGGTTTGGGACCTGCAGGGGGCTTCGCGGATGAGCAGTTCTTC TRBV12-5 TRBD1 - TRBJ2-1
CSRGTSGREGTDTQYF TGCAGCAGGGGGACTAGCGGGAGAGAAGGGACAGATACGCAGTATTTT TRBV29-1 TRBD2 few TRBJ2-3
CASSQGPGGVQETQYF TGTGCCAGCAGCCAAGGTCCAGGGGGCGTCCAAGAGACCCAGTACTTC TRBV4-2 TRBD1 few TRBJ2-5
CASSQGEGRESYEQYF TGTGCCAGCAGCCAAGGAGAGGGCAGGGAGTCCTACGAGCAGTACTTC TRBV4-2 - - TRBJ2-7
CASRPYRGNTEAFF TGTGCCAGCAGACCTTACAGGGGGAACACTGAAGCTTTCTTT TRBV6-1 TRBD1 - TRBJ1-1
CASSRTRGPLHF TGTGCCAGCAGTCGGACCCGGGGACCCCTCCACTTT TRBV7-2 - - TRBJ1-6
CASSSGWGLSDEQFF TGTGCCAGCAGCTCCGGATGGGGCCTCAGCGATGAGCAGTTCTTC TRBV11-1 - few TRBJ2-1
CASSHGQSNTEAFF TGTGCCAGCAGTCATGGACAGTCGAACACTGAAGCTTTCTTT TRBV3-1 - few TRBJ1-1
CASSVGGKPNYGYTF TGTGCCAGCAGCGTAGGAGGGAAACCTAACTATGGCTACACCTTC TRBV9 - few TRBJ1-2
CASSLESGPEQFF TGTGCCAGCAGCTTGGAGAGTGGACCGGAGCAGTTCTTC TRBV5-4 - - TRBJ2-1
CASSLFPSMNTEAFF TGTGCCAGCAGTTTATTTCCAAGTATGAACACTGAAGCTTTCTTT TRBV27 - few TRBJ1-1
CASSLRRDRGNNEQFF TGTGCCAGCAGTTTAAGGCGGGACAGGGGAAACAATGAGCAGTTCTTC TRBV28 TRBD1 - TRBJ2-1
CASSPQTNTGELFF TGTGCCAGCAGCCCACAGACTAACACCGGGGAGCTGTTTTTT TRBV6-1 - few TRBJ2-2
CASGEGGANYGYTF TGTGCCAGCGGGGAAGGGGGCGCTAACTATGGCTACACCTTC TRBV9 TRBD1 - TRBJ1-2
CAWSGVRYNEQFF TGTGCCTGGAGTGGGGTTCGGTACAATGAGCAGTTCTTC TRBV30 - - TRBJ2-1
CASSYSTLDSEGGYTF TGTGCCAGCAGTTACTCGACTTTAGATTCCGAAGGCGGCTACACCTTC TRBV6-2/TRBV6-3 - many TRBJ1-2
CASSVSGQGGNEQFF TGTGCCAGCAGCGTAAGCGGACAGGGAGGCAATGAGCAGTTCTTC TRBV9 TRBD1 many TRBJ2-1
CASSLVPDLNTEAFF TGCGCCAGCAGCTTGGTCCCAGACTTGAACACTGAAGCTTTCTTT TRBV5-1 - many TRBJ1-1
CASSERREFTDTQYF TGTGCCAGCAGTGAAAGGAGGGAATTCACAGATACGCAGTATTTT TRBV2 - - TRBJ2-3
CASSLTGVGSNEQFF TGTGCCAGCAGCTTAACGGGGGTCGGATCCAATGAGCAGTTCTTC TRBV11-2 - once TRBJ2-1
CASSVDGNLYEQYF TGTGCCAGCAGCGTAGACGGGAATTTATACGAGCAGTACTTC TRBV9 - - TRBJ2-7
CSVVGGRAFF TGCAGCGTTGTCGGGGGGCGAGCTTTCTTT TRBV29-1 - few TRBJ1-1
CASSVEEGYTEAFF TGTGCCAGCAGCGTGGAAGAGGGCTACACTGAAGCTTTCTTT TRBV9 - few TRBJ1-1
CATSSGTSGRNEQFF TGTGCCACCAGCTCCGGGACTAGCGGGAGAAATGAGCAGTTCTTC TRBV15 TRBD2 few TRBJ2-1
CASSLAGGLAAYEQYF TGTGCCAGCAGCTTAGCGGGGGGACTAGCGGCCTACGAGCAGTACTTC TRBV7-9 TRBD2 - TRBJ2-7
CASSVGLVGHEQYF TGTGCCAGCAGCGTTGGACTAGTTGGCCACGAGCAGTACTTC TRBV9 TRBD2 few TRBJ2-7
CASRGQGTETGELFF TGTGCCAGCAGAGGACAGGGAACGGAGACCGGGGAGCTGTTTTTT TRBV6-1 TRBD1 - TRBJ2-2
CASSFGSSSTDTQYF TGTGCCAGCAGCTTTGGCAGCTCTAGCACAGATACGCAGTATTTT TRBV7-2 - few TRBJ2-3
CASSLNRGRNEKLFF TGTGCCAGCAGTCTTAACAGGGGCCGTAATGAAAAACTGTTTTTT TRBV12-3/TRBV12-4 TRBD1 many TRBJ1-4
CASSSALGAQNTGELFF TGTGCCAGCAGCTCAGCATTGGGGGCCCAGAACACCGGGGAGCTGTTTTTT TRBV7-9 - - TRBJ2-2
CASSIQGNNQPQHF TGTGCCAGTAGTATACAAGGGAACAATCAGCCCCAGCATTTT TRBV19 - - TRBJ1-5
CSVEDMNTEAFF TGCAGCGTTGAAGATATGAACACTGAAGCTTTCTTT TRBV29-1 - many TRBJ1-1
CASSFQREGMGEQYF TGCGCCAGCAGCTTCCAGCGGGAGGGGATGGGCGAGCAGTACTTC TRBV5-1 TRBD2 - TRBJ2-7
CAISSRDYEQYF TGTGCCATCAGTAGCCGGGACTACGAGCAGTACTTC TRBV10-3 - - TRBJ2-7